There are many counts of the clone carrying this TCR beta chain. Its antigen is unidentified. There are 15 residues in the CDR3. Germline CDR1 is MNHEY and CDR2 is SVGAGI. Trimming at V came to 10 bases and at J to 3 bases, leaving 12 bases not matched to a gene. The record originates from a study of early T cells in non-severe SARS-CoV-2 infection. For the study at large: Bulk RNA isolated from unsorted whole blood underwent sequencing; chains were not paired.

Regarding the study as a whole: The matching step, a VDJdb search, favored anti-spike CD8 responses and missed private and CD4 specificities.

Unique molecular identifier tags were affixed to discrete cDNA molecules. MiXCR was run by TCRdb on the 5' RACE reads, yielding one entry per CDR3 protein. This table holds over 35,000 distinct CDR3 sequences, roughly 10% found once. The V and J genes are TRBV6-5 and TRBJ2-3; 8 nucleotides line up with TRBD2. The sequenced material came from whole blood. This clonotype originated in an adult who was a healthcare worker with PCR-confirmed SARS-CoV-2 infection or an uninfected control (not recorded which). The CDR3 region has the DNA TGTGCCATCCAAGCGACTAGCGAGAGAACAGATACGCAGTATTTT. This encodes CAIQATSERTDTQYF.